This T cell receptor (beta chain) came from a study of blood T cells in healthy people across ages. V lost 7 bases to trimming and J lost 13 bases; unmatched junction nucleotides: 20. The CDR3 spans 16 residues. Germline CDR1 and CDR2: MNHEY and SVGAGI. A second PCR, run for about 6 to 11 cycles, used a sample-barcoded 5' primer plus a J-beta primer mix. TCRdb redid the calling of the 5' RACE reads with MiXCR, one entry per CDR3 protein. The repertoire holds roughly 800,000 distinct CDR3 sequences, with about 62% as singletons. This chain joins TRBV6-5 and TRBJ2-4, with 9 bases lining up with TRBD2. This receptor was obtained from a man aged 25 to 40 in good health. Sequences were obtained from blood. The CDR3 sequence: CASTKVAGVPSYGQYF. For the CDR3, the DNA is TGTGCCAGCACCAAAGTAGCGGGAGTTCCCTCCTACGGGCAGTACTTC.